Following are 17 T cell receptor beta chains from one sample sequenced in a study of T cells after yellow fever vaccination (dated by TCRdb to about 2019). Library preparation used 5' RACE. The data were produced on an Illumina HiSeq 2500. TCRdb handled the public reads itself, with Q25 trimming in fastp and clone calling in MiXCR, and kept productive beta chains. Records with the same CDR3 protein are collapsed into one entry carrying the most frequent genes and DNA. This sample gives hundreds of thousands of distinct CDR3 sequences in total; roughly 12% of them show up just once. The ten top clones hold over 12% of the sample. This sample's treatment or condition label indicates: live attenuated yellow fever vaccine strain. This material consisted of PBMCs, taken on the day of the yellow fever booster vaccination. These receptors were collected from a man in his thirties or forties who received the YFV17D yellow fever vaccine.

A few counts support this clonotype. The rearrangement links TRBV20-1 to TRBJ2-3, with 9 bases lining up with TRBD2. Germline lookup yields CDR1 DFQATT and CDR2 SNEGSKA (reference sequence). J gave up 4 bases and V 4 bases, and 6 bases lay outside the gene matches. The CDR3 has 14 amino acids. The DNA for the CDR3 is TGCAGTGCTATTAGCGGGAGTTGGGCAGATACGCAGTATTTT. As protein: CSAISGSWADTQYF.

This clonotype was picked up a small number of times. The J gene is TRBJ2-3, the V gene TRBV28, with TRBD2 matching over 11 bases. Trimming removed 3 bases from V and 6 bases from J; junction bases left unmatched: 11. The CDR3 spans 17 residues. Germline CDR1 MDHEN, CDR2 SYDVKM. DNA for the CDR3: TGTGCCAGCAGTTTCCTCACTAGCGGGGGACGGAGGGATACGCAGTATTTT. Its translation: CASSFLTSGGRRDTQYF.

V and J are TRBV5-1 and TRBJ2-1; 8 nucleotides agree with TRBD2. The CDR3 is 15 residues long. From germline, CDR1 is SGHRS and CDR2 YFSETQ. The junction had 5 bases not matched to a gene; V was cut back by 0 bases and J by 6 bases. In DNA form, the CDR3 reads TGCGCCAGCAGCTTGGCGGGGACTAGTCCCAATGAGCAGTTCTTC. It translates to CASSLAGTSPNEQFF.

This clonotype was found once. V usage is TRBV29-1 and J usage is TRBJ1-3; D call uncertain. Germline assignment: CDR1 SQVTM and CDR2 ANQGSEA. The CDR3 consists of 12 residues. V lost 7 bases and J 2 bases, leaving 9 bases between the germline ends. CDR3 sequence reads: CSARTTGNTIYF. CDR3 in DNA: TGCAGCGCCCGGACCACTGGAAACACCATATATTTT.

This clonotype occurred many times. The CDR3 is CAISEKDTQYF. CDR3 sequence (DNA): TGTGCCATCAGTGAGAAAGATACGCAGTATTTT. This chain connects TRBV10-3 to TRBJ2-3, with unresolved D. The length of the CDR3 is 11 residues. Germline CDR1 ENHRY, CDR2 SYGVKD. V was pared by 2 bases and J by 5 bases, with 2 bases between.

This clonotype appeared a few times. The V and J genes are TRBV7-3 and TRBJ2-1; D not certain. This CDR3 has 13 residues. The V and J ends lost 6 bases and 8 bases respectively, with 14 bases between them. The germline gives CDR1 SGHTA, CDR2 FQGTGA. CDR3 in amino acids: CASRVDQLHEQFF. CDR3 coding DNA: TGTGCCAGCAGGGTAGACCAGCTCCATGAGCAGTTCTTC.

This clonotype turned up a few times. The CDR3 loop is CASTQPGEAYEQYF. The CDR3 bases are TGCGCCAGCACACAACCCGGCGAGGCCTACGAGCAGTACTTC. The genes are TRBV5-1 and TRBJ2-7; D is unclear. This CDR3 spans 14 amino acids. V was shortened by 6 bases and J by 2 bases, with 15 bases between the two germline ends. Looked up from germline, CDR1 is SGHRS and CDR2 is YFSETQ.

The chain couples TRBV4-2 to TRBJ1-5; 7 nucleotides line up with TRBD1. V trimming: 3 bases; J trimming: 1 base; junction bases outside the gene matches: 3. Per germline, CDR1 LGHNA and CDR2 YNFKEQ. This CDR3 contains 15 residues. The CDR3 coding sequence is TGTGCCAGCAGCCAGCAACAGGGGAGCAATCAGCCCCAGCATTTT. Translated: CASSQQQGSNQPQHF.

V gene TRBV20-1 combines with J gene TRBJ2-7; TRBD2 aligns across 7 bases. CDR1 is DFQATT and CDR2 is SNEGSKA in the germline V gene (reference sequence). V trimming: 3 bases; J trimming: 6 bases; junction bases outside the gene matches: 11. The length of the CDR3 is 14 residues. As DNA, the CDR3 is TGCAGTGCTAGGGGGGGGAGCGATAAAGGCGAGCAGTACTTC. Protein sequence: CSARGGSDKGEQYF.

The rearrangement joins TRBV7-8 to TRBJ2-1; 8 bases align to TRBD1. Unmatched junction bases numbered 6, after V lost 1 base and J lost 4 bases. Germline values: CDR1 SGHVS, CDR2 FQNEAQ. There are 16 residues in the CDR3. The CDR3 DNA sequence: TGTGCCAGCAGCTTAGGAAGGACAGGGTTTTACAATGAGCAGTTCTTC. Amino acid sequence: CASSLGRTGFYNEQFF.

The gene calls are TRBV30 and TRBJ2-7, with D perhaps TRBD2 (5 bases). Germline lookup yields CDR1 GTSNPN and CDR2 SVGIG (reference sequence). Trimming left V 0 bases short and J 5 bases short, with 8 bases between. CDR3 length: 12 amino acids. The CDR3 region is CAWSVLGNEQYF. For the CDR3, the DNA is TGTGCCTGGAGTGTACTAGGGAACGAGCAGTACTTC.

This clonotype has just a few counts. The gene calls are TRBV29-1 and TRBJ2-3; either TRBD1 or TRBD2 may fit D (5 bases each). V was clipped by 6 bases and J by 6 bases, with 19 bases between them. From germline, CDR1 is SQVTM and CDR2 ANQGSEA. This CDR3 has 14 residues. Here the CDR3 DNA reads TGCAGCGTCGCCAAAGGGACCTCCGGGGATACGCAGTATTTT. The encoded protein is CSVAKGTSGDTQYF.

CDR3 region: CASSTRDRGPGELFF. CDR3 sequence (DNA): TGTGCCAGCAGTACAAGGGACAGGGGGCCCGGGGAGCTGTTTTTT. The V call is TRBV28, the J call TRBJ2-2, with 12 positions matching TRBD1. Germline trimming cut 5 bases from V and 6 bases from J; bases unmatched to any gene: 4. Germline CDR1 MDHEN, CDR2 SYDVKM. The CDR3 has 15 residues.

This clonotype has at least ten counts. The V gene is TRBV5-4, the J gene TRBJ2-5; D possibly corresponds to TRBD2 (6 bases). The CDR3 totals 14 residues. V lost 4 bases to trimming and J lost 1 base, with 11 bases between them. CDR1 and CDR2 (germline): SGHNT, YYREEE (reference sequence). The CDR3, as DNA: TGTGCCAGCAGCCGAGCGGAGGGCCAAGAGACCCAGTACTTC. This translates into CASSRAEGQETQYF.

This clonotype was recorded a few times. The CDR3, as DNA: TGTGCCACCAGCGGCCCCACAGATACGCAGTATTTT. Its protein is CATSGPTDTQYF. This rearrangement joins TRBV15 to TRBJ2-3; D call uncertain. From germline, CDR1 is LNHNV and CDR2 YYDKDF (reference sequence). V gave up 5 bases and J gave up 2 bases, with 5 bases separating them. CDR3 length equals 12 residues. Filled out from reference TRBV15 and TRBJ2-3, the complete variable domain reads DAMVIQNPRYQVTQFGKPVTLSCSQTLNHNVMYWYQQKSSQAPKLLFHYYDKDFNNEADTPDNFQSRRPNTSFCFLDIRSPGLGDTAMYLCATSGPTDTQYFGPGTRLTVL.

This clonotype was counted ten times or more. CDR3 sequence (DNA): TGTGCCAGCAGCTTAATCACAGATACGCAGTATTTT. Protein product: CASSLITDTQYF. The chain is built from TRBV7-2 and TRBJ2-3; no clear D. V lost 2 bases and J 2 bases, leaving 2 bases between the germline ends. The CDR3 spans 12 residues. Per the germline V gene, CDR1 is SGHTA and CDR2 is FQGNSA.

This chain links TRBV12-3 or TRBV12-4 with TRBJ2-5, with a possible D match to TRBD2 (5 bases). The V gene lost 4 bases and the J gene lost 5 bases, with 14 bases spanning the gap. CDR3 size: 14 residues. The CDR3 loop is CASSSPRGRETQYF. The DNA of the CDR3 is TGTGCCAGCAGTTCACCTCGAGGGCGGGAGACCCAGTACTTC.